Listed below are T cell receptor beta chains from one sample, sequenced in a study of blood T cell repertoires in COVID-19. The assay was immunoSEQ multiplex PCR, and TCRdb's table has in-frame clones only and misses some. The data show about 230,000 clones, roughly 83% seen once. The sample was peripheral blood. The receptors shown here come from a man aged 35 to 55 with acute or convalescent COVID-19. Both conserved end residues are part of each CDR3. D genes are given only for firm matches. Only some rows state a clone size, as once, few, many or a class for expanded clones.

v_gene	d_gene	j_gene	abundance	CDR3aa	CDR3nt
TRBV6-5	TRBD1	TRBJ1-5	NA	CASRDRGSNQPQHF	TGTGCCAGCAGGGACAGGGGCAGCAATCAGCCCCAGCATTTT
TRBV6-2/TRBV6-3	NA	TRBJ1-2	NA	CASSHDRSNYGYTF	TGTGCCAGCAGTCATGACAGAAGCAACTATGGCTACACCTTC
TRBV27	NA	TRBJ1-2	NA	CASSSTGRGGGYTF	TGTGCCAGCAGTTCCACGGGTCGCGGGGGGGGCTACACCTTC
TRBV7-9	NA	TRBJ1-1	NA	CASSLGTGGQTEAFF	TGTGCCAGCAGCTTAGGTACGGGAGGGCAAACTGAAGCTTTCTTT
TRBV30	NA	TRBJ2-7	once	CACGGLPSYEQYF	TGTGCCTGTGGAGGACTTCCCTCCTACGAGCAGTACTTC
TRBV29-1	TRBD2	TRBJ2-7	NA	CSVRTSGYEQYF	TGCAGCGTAAGGACTAGCGGATACGAGCAGTACTTC
TRBV3-1/TRBV3-2	TRBD2	TRBJ2-1	NA	CASSFRTSGIPGVFF	TGTGCCAGCAGCTTCCGGACTAGCGGGATCCCGGGGGTGTTCTTC
TRBV4-1	NA	TRBJ1-1	NA	CASSQDRRSAFF	TGCGCCAGCAGCCAAGATAGGAGGTCGGCTTTCTTT
TRBV5-4	TRBD1	TRBJ2-2	NA	CASSQGQVATGELFF	TGTGCCAGCAGCCAGGGACAGGTGGCCACCGGGGAGCTGTTTTTT
TRBV18	TRBD2	TRBJ2-3	NA	CASSPLTSGSTDTQYF	TGTGCCAGCTCACCACTTACTAGCGGGAGCACAGATACGCAGTATTTT
TRBV18	TRBD2	TRBJ2-5	NA	CASSPQGGETQYF	TGTGCCAGCTCACCACAGGGAGGGGAGACCCAGTACTTC
TRBV6-4	NA	TRBJ2-1	few	CASSDRTKGGSSYNEQFF	TGTGCCAGCAGTGACCGCACGAAGGGGGGGAGCTCCTACAATGAGCAGTTCTTC
TRBV9	NA	TRBJ2-2	NA	CASSVTETSGTGELFF	TGTGCCAGCAGCGTAACCGAGACTAGTGGGACCGGGGAGCTGTTTTTT
TRBV18	TRBD1	TRBJ1-5	NA	CASSPSTGGSNQPQHF	TGTGCCAGCTCACCCAGCACAGGGGGCAGCAATCAGCCCCAGCATTTT
TRBV5-6	NA	TRBJ2-3	NA	CASSSKGRDTQYF	TGTGCCAGCAGCTCAAAGGGGCGAGATACGCAGTATTTT
TRBV28	TRBD1	TRBJ1-1	NA	CASSSGSARGLEAFF	TGTGCCAGCAGTTCCGGATCGGCAAGGGGGCTTGAAGCTTTCTTT
TRBV7-3	NA	TRBJ1-1	NA	CASSLNSQGTEAFF	TGTGCCAGCAGCTTAAATTCACAGGGTACTGAAGCTTTCTTT